This entry concerns a single TCR beta chain. What it binds is not known. This sample stems from a study of cytomegalovirus exposure and HLA in healthy donors. Overall study results and limits: Through in vitro validation, three CMV-associated chains were shown to be specific for CMV antigens. Reports described diagnosis of cytomegalovirus status by the classifier as highly specific and sensitive.

Profiled with immunoSEQ multiplex PCR; TCRdb holds only in-frame clones, not every one. The data show about 220,000 clones, about 86% seen once. Germline-derived CDR1 and CDR2 are MGHRA and YSYEKL. Trimming removed 0 bases from V and 1 base from J; junction bases left unmatched: 10. This CDR3 has 18 residues. The TCR sequence derives from a woman under 30 in good health and CMV-seronegative. Sample: PBMCs. The chain carries TRBV4-1 and TRBJ2-7; 9 bases are shared with TRBD1. In nucleotides, the CDR3 is TGCGCCAGCAGCCAAGATATTCACGTAGGGACAGGGTCCTACGAGCAGTACTTC. Translation gives CASSQDIHVGTGSYEQYF.